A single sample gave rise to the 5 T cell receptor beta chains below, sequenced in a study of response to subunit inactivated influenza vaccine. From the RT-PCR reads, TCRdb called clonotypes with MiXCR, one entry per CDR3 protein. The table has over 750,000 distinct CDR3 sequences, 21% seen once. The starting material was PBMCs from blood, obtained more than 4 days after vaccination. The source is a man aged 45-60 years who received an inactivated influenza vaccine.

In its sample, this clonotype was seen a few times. The CDR3 bases are TGCAGCGTCTTCGGACAGGGGGTTTCAGGGGCCAACGTCCTGACTTTC. This codes for CSVFGQGVSGANVLTF. The J gene is TRBJ2-6, the V gene TRBV29-1, with TRBD1 matching 10 bases. From germline, CDR1 is SQVTM and CDR2 ANQGSEA. This CDR3 has 16 residues. V lost 6 bases and J lost 4; bases outside the gene matches: 9.

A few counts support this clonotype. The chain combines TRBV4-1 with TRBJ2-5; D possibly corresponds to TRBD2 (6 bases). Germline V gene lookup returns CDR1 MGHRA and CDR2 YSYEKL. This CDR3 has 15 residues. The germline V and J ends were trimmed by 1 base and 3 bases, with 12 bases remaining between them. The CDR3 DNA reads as TGCGCCAGCAGCCAAGCTGTTCGGGGGAAAGAGACCCAGTACTTC. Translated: CASSQAVRGKETQYF.

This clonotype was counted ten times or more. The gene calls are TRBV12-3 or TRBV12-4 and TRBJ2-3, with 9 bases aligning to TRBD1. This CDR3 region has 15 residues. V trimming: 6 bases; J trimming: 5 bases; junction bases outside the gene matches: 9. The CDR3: CASSRGTGSEDTQYF. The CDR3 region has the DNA TGTGCCAGCAGCCGAGGGACAGGGTCGGAAGATACGCAGTATTTT.

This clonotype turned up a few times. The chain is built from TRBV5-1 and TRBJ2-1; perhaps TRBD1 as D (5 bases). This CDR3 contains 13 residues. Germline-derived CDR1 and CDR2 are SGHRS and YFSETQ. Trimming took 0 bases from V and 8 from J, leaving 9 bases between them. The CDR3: CASSLVQGDEQFF. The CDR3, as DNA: TGCGCCAGCAGCTTGGTTCAGGGCGATGAGCAGTTCTTC.

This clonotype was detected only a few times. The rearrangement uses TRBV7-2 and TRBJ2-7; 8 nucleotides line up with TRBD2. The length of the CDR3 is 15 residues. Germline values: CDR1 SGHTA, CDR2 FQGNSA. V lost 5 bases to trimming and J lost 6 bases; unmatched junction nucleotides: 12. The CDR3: CASSPSGTRKGEQYF. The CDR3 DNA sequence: TGTGCCAGCAGCCCTTCCGGGACTAGGAAGGGCGAGCAGTACTTC.